The sequence of this T cell receptor (beta chain) was determined in a study of T-cell memory formation after mild COVID-19. In TCRdb, the 5' RACE reads were re-called with MiXCR into one record per CDR3 protein. The top ten hold around a fifth of the sample, which has around 250,000 distinct CDR3 sequences, approximately 15% seen once. As regards this clonotype: Its antigen is as yet unknown.

Study results and caveats: Within pre-infection memory, some responding clones were found, suggesting cross-reactive memory joined. Clones that shrank (day 15 to 85) were balanced CD4/CD8, whereas later expanders leaned CD4+.

Germline lookup yields CDR1 LGHNT and CDR2 FRNRAP. V was clipped by 0 bases and J by 7 bases; unmatched bases: 9. The CDR3 contains 18 residues. This sequence was found in a man in his late teens or twenties who had mild COVID-19 (a few samples of this study predate the infection). Cell type and time point are not known. The sequenced sample was PBMCs or a T cell subset sorted from them (not recorded which). The chain joins TRBV12-5 to TRBJ2-1, with 13 bases lining up with TRBD2. DNA for the CDR3: TGTGCTAGTGGTTTGGTACAACTAGCGGGGGGGCCGGAGAATGAGCAGTTCTTC. Protein: CASGLVQLAGGPENEQFF.